These 2 T cell receptor beta chains originate from one sample sequenced in a study of blood T cell repertoires in COVID-19. Profiling relied on immunoSEQ multiplex PCR, and the TCRdb table lists in-frame clones only, not all of them. The sample records roughly 180,000 clones, around 86% being singletons. Sequenced input: PBMCs or T cells enriched from blood (not recorded which). These receptors originate from a young woman who had recovered from COVID-19.

The chain has TRBV10-3 and TRBJ2-2; tentative D call: TRBD2 (5 bases). This CDR3 is built from 15 residues. V lost 3 bases to trimming and J lost 5 bases, with 13 bases between them. Germline lookup yields CDR1 ENHRY and CDR2 SYGVKD. The CDR3 nucleotides read TGTGCCATCAGTGAAGTGAGGGTCGGGACCGGGGAGCTGTTTTTT. Translated: CAISEVRVGTGELFF.

The chain recombines TRBV29-1 with TRBJ1-4, with 8 nucleotides matching TRBD1. V lost 0 bases to trimming and J lost 4 bases; unmatched junction nucleotides: 10. The CDR3 consists of 17 residues. CDR1 SQVTM and CDR2 ANQGSEA come from the germline V gene. The CDR3 nucleotides read TGCAGCGTTGAAGACGCAAGACAGGGGAACCATAATGAAAAACTGTTTTTT. Translating it yields CSVEDARQGNHNEKLFF.